A selection of T cell receptor beta chains follows, all from one sample in a study of cytomegalovirus exposure and HLA in healthy donors. Some clones are missing from TCRdb's copy, which holds only in-frame ones; the method was immunoSEQ multiplex PCR. The table has some 150,000 clones, about 80% seen once. Input material: PBMCs. The receptors were gathered from a man aged 35 to 55 in good health and CMV-seronegative. Each CDR3 is given with its conserved first and last residue. The D gene is left open where the match is weak. A clone size is listed for some rows: how often the clone was seen (once, few, many), or a class if it is expanded.

.	.	TRBV27	TRBJ2-2	TGTGCCAGCAGTTTCCAGGGAAATTCCGGGGAGCTGTTTTTT	CASSFQGNSGELFF
.	.	TRBV27	TRBJ1-2	TGTGCCAGCAGTACCTCCGGGAGATATAACTATGGCTACACCTTC	CASSTSGRYNYGYTF
.	.	TRBV5-1	TRBJ2-3	TGCGCCAGCAGCGCGAACTTGGCAGATACGCAGTATTTT	CASSANLADTQYF
.	.	TRBV4-2	TRBJ2-1	TGTGCCAGCAGCCAAGACTTACGGGGATTAGATGAGCAGTTCTTC	CASSQDLRGLDEQFF
.	.	TRBV19	TRBJ1-5	TGTGCCAGTAGTATAGCGGCAGGGCAGGAGCCCCGGCATTTT	CASSIAAGQEPRHF
.	TRBD1	TRBV6-6	TRBJ2-3	TGTGCCAGCAAGCAGGGGGCTAGCACAGATACGCAGTATTTT	CASKQGASTDTQYF
.	.	TRBV9	TRBJ2-7	TGTGCCAGCAGCGTAGGAGAACTGGACGAGCAGTACTTC	CASSVGELDEQYF
.	.	TRBV19	TRBJ2-1	TGTGCCACCGCCGACATAACTTCCAACTACAATGAGCAGTTCTTC	CATADITSNYNEQFF
.	TRBD2	TRBV29-1	TRBJ2-3	TGCAGCGTTCCCGGGACTAGTCAGTGGGATACGCAGTATTTT	CSVPGTSQWDTQYF
.	.	TRBV11-2	TRBJ1-3	TGTGCCAGCAGCTTAGGTGCTACCTCTGGAAACACCATATATTTT	CASSLGATSGNTIYF
.	.	TRBV6-4	TRBJ2-6	TGTGCCAGCAGTCCTGTCGGTGGGGCCAACGTCCTGACTTTC	CASSPVGGANVLTF
.	TRBD1	TRBV19	TRBJ1-1	TGTGCCAGTAGGACAGGGGGCAGCGGGGCTTTCTTT	CASRTGGSGAFF
.	TRBD1	TRBV19	TRBJ2-7	TGTGCCAGTAGTATGGGCAGGGGGAGTGAGCAGTACTTC	CASSMGRGSEQYF
.	.	TRBV5-6	TRBJ1-4	TGTGCCAGCAGCTTGCGGGGAGGTTCCGAAAAACTGTTTTTT	CASSLRGGSEKLFF
few	.	TRBV19	TRBJ1-5	TGTGCCAGTAGGGGGGCCGGCCAAATTCATCCGCCCCAGCATTTT	CASRGAGQIHPPQHF
.	.	TRBV29-1	TRBJ2-7	TGCAGCGTTGAAGGGAGTCAGGGGAGCGAGCAGTACTTC	CSVEGSQGSEQYF
.	.	TRBV5-1	TRBJ1-1	TGCGCCAGCAGCTTAAATAAGGGGCTAGGTGAAGCTTTCTTT	CASSLNKGLGEAFF
.	TRBD1	TRBV2	TRBJ1-2	TGTGCCAGCAGTGGGGACAGGGTGGAAGGCTACACCTTC	CASSGDRVEGYTF
.	TRBD1	TRBV5-1	TRBJ1-3	TGCGCCAGCAGCCCCGAACTTGGGACAGGGGGAAACACCATATATTTT	CASSPELGTGGNTIYF
.	.	TRBV7-9	TRBJ1-2	TGTTCCAGCAGCTCTGGAGAGGGTCGATGGCGAGGCTACACCTTC	CSSSSGEGRWRGYTF
few	.	TRBV6-4	TRBJ1-5	TGTGCCAGGCCGTCAGGGGTAGACCAGCCCCAGCATTTT	CARPSGVDQPQHF
.	TRBD1	TRBV29-1	TRBJ2-7	TGCAGCGTCCAGACAGGGGCCGAGCAGTACTTC	CSVQTGAEQYF
.	TRBD2	TRBV6-1	TRBJ2-7	TGTGCCAGCAGTGAAAGAGGACTAGCGATCTACGAGCAGTACTTC	CASSERGLAIYEQYF
few	.	TRBV7-7	TRBJ2-7	TGTGCTAGCAGCTTAGGCGAGGACTCCTACGAGCAGTACTTC	CASSLGEDSYEQYF
.	TRBD2	TRBV7-9	TRBJ2-2	TGTTCCAGCAACAAACTAGCGGGAGGGTTCACCGGGGAGCTGTTTTTT	CSSNKLAGGFTGELFF
few	.	TRBV30	TRBJ1-5	TGTGCCTGGAGTGGAGGGAATCAGCCCCAGCATTTT	CAWSGGNQPQHF
.	.	TRBV6-6	TRBJ2-7	TGTGCCAGCAGTTACTCACCCAGGGACGAGCAGTACTTC	CASSYSPRDEQYF
few	.	TRBV11-2	TRBJ2-7	TGTGCCAGCAGCCCGGAGGACTACTCCTACGAGCAGTACTTC	CASSPEDYSYEQYF
.	.	TRBV4-1	TRBJ1-2	TGCGCCAGCAGCCAAGCGGGGGGGGGAGACGGCTACACCTTC	CASSQAGGGDGYTF
once	TRBD1	TRBV28	TRBJ2-7	TGTGCCAGCAGAGCCGGGACAGCCATCTACGAGCAGTACTTC	CASRAGTAIYEQYF
once	.	TRBV10-3	TRBJ1-1	TGTGCCATCAGTGAAAGGACAGTCCTCAACACTGAAGCTTTCTTT	CAISERTVLNTEAFF
.	.	TRBV11-1	TRBJ2-2	TGTGCCAGCAGTTCACAGGGAACCGGGGAGCTGTTTTTT	CASSSQGTGELFF
.	TRBD2	TRBV11-1	TRBJ2-7	TGTGCCAGCAGCCGCATCGGGACTAGCGGGAGGGTAGCCTGGGAGCAGTACTTC	CASSRIGTSGRVAWEQYF
.	TRBD1	TRBV7-9	TRBJ1-2	TGTGCCAGCAGTCGTTCCGGACAGGGCGACACCTTC	CASSRSGQGDTF
.	.	TRBV10-3	TRBJ2-2	TGTGCCATCAGTGAGTCCCGGGCCGGGGAGCTGTTTTTT	CAISESRAGELFF
once	TRBD1	TRBV28	TRBJ1-5	TGTGCCAGCAGACCGGACAGGGTTCCTCAGCCCCAGCATTTT	CASRPDRVPQPQHF
.	TRBD2	TRBV28	TRBJ2-7	TGTGCCAGCAGTTTTGGGCGGGGGGCCCTTTCCTACGAGCAGTACTTC	CASSFGRGALSYEQYF
.	TRBD2	TRBV19	TRBJ2-3	TGTGCCAGTAGTATAGGGACTAGCGGGAGAAGGGATACGCAGTATTTT	CASSIGTSGRRDTQYF
.	.	TRBV28	TRBJ1-4	TGTGCCAGCAGCAAACCGTTATGGGGGGGGGAAAAACTGTTTTTT	CASSKPLWGGEKLFF
.	.	TRBV7-2	TRBJ1-5	TGTGCCAGCAGCTCCGCGATGGTCGGGGGTCAGCCCCAGCATTTT	CASSSAMVGGQPQHF
.	.	TRBV4-1	TRBJ2-7	TGCGCCAGCAGCCAACAGACAAGTAGCTCCTACGAGCAGTACTTC	CASSQQTSSSYEQYF
.	TRBD2	TRBV18	TRBJ2-1	TGTGCCAGCTCACAGCTCAGCGGGGTTAACAATGAGCAGTTCTTC	CASSQLSGVNNEQFF
.	TRBD2	TRBV4-1	TRBJ2-5	TGCGCCAGCAGCCTACGGGAGGGGGGCTTCCAAGAGACCCAGTACTTC	CASSLREGGFQETQYF
.	.	TRBV15	TRBJ2-1	TGTGCCACCAGCACCGGACAGCGCTCCTACAATGAGCAGTTCTTC	CATSTGQRSYNEQFF
.	TRBD2	TRBV10-3	TRBJ2-7	TGTGCCATCAGTGAGTCAGGCGGGAGTAGCTACGAGCAGTACTTC	CAISESGGSSYEQYF
.	TRBD1	TRBV28	TRBJ1-4	TGTGCCAGCAGACAGGGACAGCTTAATGAAAAACTGTTTTTT	CASRQGQLNEKLFF
.	.	TRBV7-8	TRBJ2-4	TGTGCCAGCATGCTCGGACTATCGTGGGACATTCAGTACTTC	CASMLGLSWDIQYF
.	.	TRBV7-2	TRBJ2-1	TGTGCCAGCAGCTTACCCTTAGAGAATGAGCAGTTCTTC	CASSLPLENEQFF
once	TRBD2	TRBV7-9	TRBJ2-1	TGTGCCAGCAGCTTGACTAGCGGGCCTGGGAATGAGCAGTTCTTC	CASSLTSGPGNEQFF
few	.	TRBV27	TRBJ2-3	TGTGCCAGCAGTTTAACGGTCACTAGCACAGATACGCAGTATTTT	CASSLTVTSTDTQYF
.	.	TRBV14	TRBJ2-1	TGTGCCAGCAGCCAAGGGACTGTCAATGAGCAGTTCTTC	CASSQGTVNEQFF
few	.	TRBV25-1	TRBJ1-1	TGTGCCAGCAGTGAATCAGGTTTCGCAGCGAACACTGAAGCTTTCTTT	CASSESGFAANTEAFF
.	.	TRBV18	TRBJ2-7	TGTGCCAGCTCACCGATATACCCGCCGGGCGAGCAGTACTTC	CASSPIYPPGEQYF